These 21 T cell receptor beta chains were sequenced from one sample in a study of T-cell reconstitution after alpha-beta-depleted transplantation in children. Unique molecular identifiers were incorporated during preparation of the TCRbeta library. MiXCR, run by TCRdb on the PCR reads, gives a single entry per CDR3 protein. In the table there are 450,000 to 700,000 distinct CDR3 sequences, 25% to 30% of which are singletons. Sequences were derived from PBMCs, sampled before TCRalphabeta/CD19-depleted stem cell transplant. All receptors derive from a boy younger than two with Wiskott-Aldrich syndrome, due to receive a stem cell transplant.

This clonotype is a singleton in its sample. The chain carries TRBV6-1 and TRBJ2-3; D unresolved. In germline, CDR1 is MNHNS, CDR2 SASEGT. V gave up 6 bases and J gave up 7 bases, with 8 bases separating them. This CDR3 contains 11 residues. In DNA form, the CDR3 reads TGTGCCAGCAGGTCCGGCTATACGCAGTATTTT. It specifies CASRSGYTQYF.

J is TRBJ2-1 and V is TRBV7-9; 8 bases are a match to TRBD2. The CDR3 has 13 residues. J was trimmed by 13 bases and V by 1 base; bases with no gene match: 6. Germline-derived CDR1 and CDR2 are SEHNR and FQNEAQ (reference sequence). CDR3 protein: CASSLGTSCLQFF. CDR3 DNA: TGTGCCAGCAGCTTAGGGACTAGCTGCCTCCAGTTCTTC.

This chain uses TRBV24-1 with TRBJ2-1; D gene unclear. V shed 9 bases and J shed 7 bases, with 9 bases lying between them. CDR1 is KGHDR and CDR2 is SFDVKD in the germline V gene. The CDR3 contains 11 residues. In nucleotides, the CDR3 is TGTGCCACCTCGGGTGAGAATGAGCAGTTCTTC. Protein: CATSGENEQFF.

This chain connects TRBV20-1 to TRBJ2-5, with a possible D match to TRBD1 (6 bases). The CDR3 has 12 amino acids. V dropped 4 bases and J dropped 5 bases, with 11 bases sitting between them. Germline V gene lookup returns CDR1 DFQATT and CDR2 SNEGSKA (reference sequence). As DNA, the CDR3 is TGCAGTGCTAACAGGGTTGTGGAGACCCAGTACTTC. It codes for CSANRVVETQYF.

This clonotype has just a few counts. The chain couples TRBV7-2 to TRBJ1-6; no clear D. Looked up from germline, CDR1 is SGHTA and CDR2 is FQGNSA. CDR3 size: 14 residues. Trimming removed 0 bases from V and 7 bases from J, with 7 bases in between. The CDR3 region has the DNA TGTGCCAGCAGCTTAGCAGGGAGGAATTCACCCCTCCACTTT. This codes for CASSLAGRNSPLHF.

This clonotype has just one count. The chain recombines TRBV7-2 with TRBJ1-3, with D uncertain. CDR1 and CDR2 (germline): SGHTA, FQGNSA. CDR3 size: 15 residues. V was clipped by 5 bases and J by 4 bases, with 15 bases between them. The CDR3 sequence is CASSAPWAGGNTIYF. CDR3 nucleotide sequence: TGTGCCAGCAGCGCCCCGTGGGCGGGGGGAAACACCATATATTTT.

The J gene is TRBJ1-6, the V gene TRBV12-3 or TRBV12-4; D is unclear. The CDR3 spans 14 residues. Trimming removed 6 bases from V and 8 bases from J, with 14 bases in between. CDR3 region: CASSLRPGDSPLHF. The DNA of the CDR3 is TGTGCCAGCAGCCTCAGGCCTGGGGATTCACCCCTCCACTTT.

This clonotype came up a few times. This chain connects TRBV18 to TRBJ1-1, with no clear D. Germline assignment: CDR1 KGHSH and CDR2 LQKENI. The CDR3 is 15 residues long. Trimming shortened V by 1 base and J by 0 bases, and 9 bases separated the two germline ends. CDR3 protein: CASSPLDDMNTEAFF. CDR3 bases: TGTGCCAGCTCACCACTCGACGATATGAACACTGAAGCTTTCTTT.

The chain recombines TRBV7-8 with TRBJ2-1; D not certain. V was trimmed by 8 bases and J by 1 base, leaving 12 bases between them. The CDR3 covers 14 residues. Germline CDR1 SGHVS, CDR2 FQNEAQ. The CDR3 region is CASGVQLSYNEQFF. The CDR3 DNA reads as TGTGCCAGCGGGGTACAGCTATCCTACAATGAGCAGTTCTTC.

This chain connects TRBV2 to TRBJ2-2, with D tentatively TRBD2 (5 bases). V was pared by 5 bases and J by 0 bases, with 13 bases between. This CDR3 spans 16 amino acids. Germline CDR1 SNHLY, CDR2 FYNNEI. The CDR3 DNA is TGTGCCAGCAGTCACGGACTCATGACGAACACCGGGGAGCTGTTTTTT. Protein: CASSHGLMTNTGELFF.

V is TRBV2 and J is TRBJ1-1, with TRBD1 identical over 8 bases. Germline V gene lookup returns CDR1 SNHLY and CDR2 FYNNEI. The CDR3 is made up of 15 amino acids. V dropped 7 bases and J dropped 3; count of bases not matched to a gene: 10. CDR3 in DNA: TGTGCCAGCAAGGGAAACAGGGGGATCTACACTGAAGCTTTCTTT. This codes for CASKGNRGIYTEAFF.

This clonotype was seen only a few times. This chain links TRBV7-2 with TRBJ2-1; TRBD2 aligns across 12 bases. Germline V gene sequence: CDR1 SGHTA, CDR2 FQGNSA. The CDR3 loop spans 16 amino acids. The trim removed 5 bases at V and 4 bases at J, leaving 6 bases unmatched. The CDR3: CASSITSGRNYNEQFF. The CDR3 coding sequence is TGTGCCAGCAGCATCACTAGCGGGAGGAATTACAATGAGCAGTTCTTC.

The chain carries TRBV28 and TRBJ1-1; a weak D match, TRBD1 (6 bases). The CDR3 is made up of 14 amino acids. CDR1 is MDHEN and CDR2 is SYDVKM in the germline V gene. V was clipped by 7 bases and J by 1 base, with 13 bases between them. For the CDR3, the DNA is TGTGCCAGCACCCTGGGAGGGGGGAACACTGAAGCTTTCTTT. Translation gives CASTLGGGNTEAFF.

The chain combines TRBV5-1 with TRBJ2-1, with TRBD2 matching 10 bases. The CDR3 is made up of 17 amino acids. Per the germline V gene, CDR1 is SGHRS and CDR2 is YFSETQ. Trimming at V came to 3 bases and at J to 3 bases, leaving 9 bases not matched to a gene. Written as DNA, the CDR3 is TGCGCCAGCAGCTCGGTTCTAGCGGGGGACCTCTACAATGAGCAGTTCTTC. Residues: CASSSVLAGDLYNEQFF. The entire variable domain, with the rest obtained from reference TRBV5-1 and TRBJ2-1, is as follows: KAGVTQTPRYLIKTRGQQVTLSCSPISGHRSVSWYQQTPGQGLQFLFEYFSETQRNKGNFPGRFSGRQFSNSRSEMNVSTLELGDSALYLCASSSVLAGDLYNEQFFGPGTRLTVL.

The chain recombines TRBV27 with TRBJ2-7; D unresolved. Germline-derived CDR1 and CDR2 are MNHEY and SMNVEV (reference sequence). Trimming took off 9 bases at V and 6 bases at J, with 15 bases between the two ends. The CDR3 totals 12 residues. Here the CDR3 DNA reads TGTGCCAGTCGTACACGAGGTGGCGAGCAGTACTTC. Translated: CASRTRGGEQYF.

The V gene is TRBV9, the J gene TRBJ2-6; D remains ambiguous. Germline CDR1 SGDLS, CDR2 YYNGEE. The CDR3 extends over 13 amino acids. V shed 5 bases and J shed 1 base, with 4 bases lying between them. The CDR3 loop reads CASRKSGANVLTF. CDR3 sequence (DNA): TGTGCCAGCAGAAAATCTGGGGCCAACGTCCTGACTTTC.

This clonotype has a handful of counts. This sequence joins TRBV5-1 and TRBJ2-3, with 9 bases lining up with TRBD1. The CDR3 runs to 16 residues. CDR1 SGHRS and CDR2 YFSETQ come from the germline V gene. V gave up 4 bases and J gave up 4 bases; unmatched junction bases: 10. CDR3 in amino acids: CASSATTGGGADTQYF. As DNA, the CDR3 is TGCGCCAGCAGCGCCACGACAGGGGGTGGTGCAGATACGCAGTATTTT.

This CDR3 is CSVGFTGSGYGYTF. In nucleotides, the CDR3 is TGCAGCGTTGGGTTTACCGGGTCCGGCTATGGCTACACCTTC. The gene calls are TRBV29-1 and TRBJ1-2; D call uncertain. The CDR3 runs to 14 residues. Trimming pared 4 bases from V and 4 bases from J, leaving 16 bases between. The V gene's germline CDR1 is SQVTM and CDR2 ANQGSEA.

This clonotype was seen more than once but under ten times. The rearrangement joins TRBV5-1 to TRBJ2-3; D might be TRBD1 (5 bases). Germline CDR1 reads SGHRS; CDR2 reads YFSETQ. The ends were cut back, 0 bases at V and 3 bases at J, with 14 bases in the middle. This CDR3 is 16 amino acids long. The CDR3 sequence: CASSLGLGVGTDTQYF. The CDR3 region has the DNA TGCGCCAGCAGCTTGGGATTAGGGGTAGGAACAGATACGCAGTATTTT.

This clonotype was counted a few times. The rearrangement uses TRBV12-3 or TRBV12-4 and TRBJ2-5, with D unclear. Between the trimmed V and J ends, which lost 6 bases and 1 base, there was a span of 15 bases. The CDR3 runs 15 residues. CDR3 protein: CASSLSTLGQETQYF. In DNA form, the CDR3 reads TGTGCCAGCAGCCTTTCTACATTGGGCCAAGAGACCCAGTACTTC.

This clonotype was detected only a few times. V usage is TRBV20-1 and J usage is TRBJ2-1; a weak D match, TRBD1 (6 bases). This CDR3 spans 17 amino acids. Trimming cost V 5 bases and J 1 base, with 21 bases left between them. Germline lookup yields CDR1 DFQATT and CDR2 SNEGSKA (reference sequence). The CDR3 loop reads CSAGPPGVVMSYNEQFF. The CDR3 bases are TGCAGTGCTGGCCCCCCAGGGGTGGTGATGTCCTACAATGAGCAGTTCTTC.